This TCR beta chain was sequenced for a study of blood T cell repertoires in COVID-19. Profiled with immunoSEQ multiplex PCR; TCRdb holds only in-frame clones, not every one. This table holds 250,000 to 350,000 clones, approximately 85% found once. Participants' reported clinical history set cohort assignment. Sequenced material: PBMCs or T cells enriched from blood (not recorded which). This receptor was taken from a woman in her twenties or thirties who had recovered from COVID-19.

The CDR3 reads CASSNRAAYNEQFF. As DNA, the CDR3 is TGTGCCAGCAGTAACAGGGCAGCCTACAATGAGCAGTTCTTC. The V call is TRBV27, the J call TRBJ2-1, with a possible D match to TRBD1 (6 bases). V was trimmed by 5 bases and J by 2 bases, leaving 10 bases between them. The CDR3 has 14 amino acids. Germline CDR1 reads MNHEY; CDR2 reads SMNVEV (reference sequence).